The T cell receptor beta chain under discussion was sequenced for a study of T cells after yellow fever vaccination. On the study more broadly: It was SMART-Seq v4 Ultra Low Input that prepared the fractions with low cell numbers.

It was through 5'RACE template switching that TCR cDNA was made, with a universal primer site and UMIs added. Each CDR3 protein is one row after TCRdb ran MiXCR on the 5' RACE reads. Among 620,000 or so distinct CDR3 sequences listed, roughly an eighth were seen once. Study conclusions and caveats: High-abundance clonotypes from the bulk population could contaminate FACS-sorted repertoires. The secondary response was weaker, and its peak arrived faster, on day 5 versus 15.

This clonotype has just a few counts. The antigen is not known. The V gene's germline CDR1 is SGHTA and CDR2 FQGNSA. The germline V and J ends were trimmed by 5 bases and 7 bases, with 14 bases remaining between them. The CDR3 spans 14 residues. The sample in question was PBMCs, obtained on the day of the yellow fever booster vaccination. The receptor's source is a man younger than 40 who received the YFV17D yellow fever vaccine. The chain couples TRBV7-2 to TRBJ1-4; possibly TRBD1 for D (6 bases). CDR3 region: CASSPRGRGEKLFF. The CDR3 nucleotides are TGTGCCAGCAGCCCTAGGGGGAGGGGTGAAAAACTGTTTTTT.